This TCR beta chain comes out of a study of blood T cell repertoires in COVID-19. At the level of the study: Acute and convalescent COVID-19 samples came from the United States, Italy and Spain. The cDNA or gDNA used as material had been derived from T cells, B-cell-depleted T cells, or PBMCs.

CDR1 is SGHTA, CDR2 FQGTGA, per germline. V shed 5 bases, J shed 7 bases, and the junction held 16 bases outside the gene matches. There are 17 residues in the CDR3. In the source study's methods: Estimation of nucleated cell counts was performed using reference gene primer amplification. Profiled with immunoSEQ multiplex PCR; TCRdb holds only in-frame clones, not every one. The V and J calls and clone size were taken over from that table, and D and trimming were inferred from the DNA. The repertoire includes 340,000 or so clones, around 88% of them detected once, and about 3% sits in the top ten. The TCR comes from a man aged 30 to 39 with active or convalescent COVID-19. The sequencing sample was made of peripheral blood. The chain combines TRBV7-3 with TRBJ1-5; 8 nucleotides match TRBD1. The DNA for the CDR3 is TGTGCCAGCAGCCCTTCGGTAGACAGGGGATTCGAACAGCCCCAGCATTTT. It codes for CASSPSVDRGFEQPQHF.